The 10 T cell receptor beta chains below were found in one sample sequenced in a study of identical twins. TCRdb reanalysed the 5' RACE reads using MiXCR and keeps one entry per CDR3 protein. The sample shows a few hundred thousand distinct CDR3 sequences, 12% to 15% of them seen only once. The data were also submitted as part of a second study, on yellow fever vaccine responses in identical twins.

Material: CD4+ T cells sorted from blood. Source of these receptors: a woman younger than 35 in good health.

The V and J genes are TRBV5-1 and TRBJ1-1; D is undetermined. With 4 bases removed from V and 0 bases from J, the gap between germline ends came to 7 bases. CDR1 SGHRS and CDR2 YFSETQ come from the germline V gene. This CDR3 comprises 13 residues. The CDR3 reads CASSPHVNTEAFF. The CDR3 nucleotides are TGCGCCAGCAGCCCACACGTGAACACTGAAGCTTTCTTT.

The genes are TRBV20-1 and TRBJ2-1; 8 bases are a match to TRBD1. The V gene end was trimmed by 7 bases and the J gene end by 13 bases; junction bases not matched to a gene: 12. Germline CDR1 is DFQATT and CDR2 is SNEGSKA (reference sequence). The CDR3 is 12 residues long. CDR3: CSGRLGTGNQFF. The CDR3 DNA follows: TGCAGTGGCAGACTTGGGACAGGCAATCAGTTCTTC.

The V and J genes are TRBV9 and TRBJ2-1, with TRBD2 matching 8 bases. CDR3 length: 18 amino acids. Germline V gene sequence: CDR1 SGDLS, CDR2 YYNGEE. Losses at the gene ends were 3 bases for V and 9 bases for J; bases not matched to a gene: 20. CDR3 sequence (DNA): TGTGCCAGCAGCGACACATCCCTGGGCGGACTAGCAGTGGCTGAGCAGTTCTTC. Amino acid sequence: CASSDTSLGGLAVAEQFF.

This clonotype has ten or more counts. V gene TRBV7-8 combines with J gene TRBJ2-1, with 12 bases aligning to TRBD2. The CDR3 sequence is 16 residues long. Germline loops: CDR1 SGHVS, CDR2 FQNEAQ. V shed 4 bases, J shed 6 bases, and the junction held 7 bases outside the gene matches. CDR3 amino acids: CASSSVTSGRFNEQFF. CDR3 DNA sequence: TGTGCCAGCAGCTCGGTGACTAGCGGGAGATTCAATGAGCAGTTCTTC.

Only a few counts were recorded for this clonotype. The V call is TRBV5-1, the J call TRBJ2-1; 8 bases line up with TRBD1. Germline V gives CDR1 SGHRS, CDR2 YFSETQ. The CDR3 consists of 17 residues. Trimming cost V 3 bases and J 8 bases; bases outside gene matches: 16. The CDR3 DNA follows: TGCGCCAGCAGCTACCAGGGGGCGGTTGGCCGATTAGATGAGCAGTTCTTC. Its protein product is CASSYQGAVGRLDEQFF.

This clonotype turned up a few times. The CDR3 protein is CAISESASGREGEQFF. The CDR3 coding sequence is TGTGCCATCAGTGAGTCGGCTAGCGGGAGGGAAGGGGAGCAGTTCTTC. The chain has TRBV10-3 and TRBJ2-1, with 12 bases matching TRBD2. V lost 0 bases and J lost 10; bases outside the gene matches: 7. This CDR3 region has 16 residues. Germline V CDR1 and CDR2: ENHRY, SYGVKD.

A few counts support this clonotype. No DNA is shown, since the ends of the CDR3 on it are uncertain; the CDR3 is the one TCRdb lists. The CDR3 protein is CASSFRLAANTGELFFF. The chain carries TRBV11-2 and TRBJ2-2; the D segment call TRBD2 is taken from the table without a DNA check. Termini included, the CDR3 measures 17 amino acids. Germline V gene lookup returns CDR1 SGHAT and CDR2 FQNNGV.

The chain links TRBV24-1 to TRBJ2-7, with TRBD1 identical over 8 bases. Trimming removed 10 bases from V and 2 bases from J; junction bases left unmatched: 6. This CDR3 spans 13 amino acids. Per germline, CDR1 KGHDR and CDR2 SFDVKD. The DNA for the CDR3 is TGTGCCACTGGACAGGGAGGAGCCTACGAGCAGTACTTC. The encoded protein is CATGQGGAYEQYF.

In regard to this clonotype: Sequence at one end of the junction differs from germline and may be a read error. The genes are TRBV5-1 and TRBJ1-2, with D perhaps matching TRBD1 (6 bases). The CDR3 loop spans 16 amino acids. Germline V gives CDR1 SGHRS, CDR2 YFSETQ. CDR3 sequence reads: CASSLGRPGGDYGDTF. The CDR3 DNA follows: TGCGCCAGCAGCTTGGGGCGTCCGGGGGGCGACTATGGCGACACCTTC.

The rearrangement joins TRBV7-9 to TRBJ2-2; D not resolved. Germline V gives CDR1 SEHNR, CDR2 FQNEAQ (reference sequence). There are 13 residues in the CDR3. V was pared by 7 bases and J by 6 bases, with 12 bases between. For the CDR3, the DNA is TGTGCCAGCATCTCCCCCAAAGCCGGGGAGCTGTTTTTT. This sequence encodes CASISPKAGELFF.